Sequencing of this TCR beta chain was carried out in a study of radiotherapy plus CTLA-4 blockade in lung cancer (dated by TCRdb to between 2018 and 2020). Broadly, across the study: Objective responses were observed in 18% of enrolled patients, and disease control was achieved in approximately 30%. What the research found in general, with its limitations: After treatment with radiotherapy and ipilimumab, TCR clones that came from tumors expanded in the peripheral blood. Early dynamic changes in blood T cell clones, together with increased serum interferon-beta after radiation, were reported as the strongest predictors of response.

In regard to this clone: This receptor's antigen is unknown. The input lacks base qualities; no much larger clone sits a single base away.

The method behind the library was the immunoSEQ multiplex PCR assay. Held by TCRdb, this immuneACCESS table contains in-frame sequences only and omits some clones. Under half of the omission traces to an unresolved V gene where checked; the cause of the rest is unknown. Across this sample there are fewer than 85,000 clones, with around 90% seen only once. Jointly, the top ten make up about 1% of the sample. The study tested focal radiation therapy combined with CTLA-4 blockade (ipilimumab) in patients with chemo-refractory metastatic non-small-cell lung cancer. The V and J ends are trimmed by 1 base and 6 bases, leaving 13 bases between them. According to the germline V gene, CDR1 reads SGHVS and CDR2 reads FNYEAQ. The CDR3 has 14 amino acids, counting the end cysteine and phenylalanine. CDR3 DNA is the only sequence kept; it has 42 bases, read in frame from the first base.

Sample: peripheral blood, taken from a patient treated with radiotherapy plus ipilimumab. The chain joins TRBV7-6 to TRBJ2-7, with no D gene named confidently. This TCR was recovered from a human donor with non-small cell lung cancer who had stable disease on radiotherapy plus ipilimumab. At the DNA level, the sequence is TGTGCCAGCAGCTTAGAACCATCGGTGTCCGAGCAGTACTTC. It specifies CASSLEPSVSEQYF.